This is a list of T cell receptor beta chains from one sample in a study of Graves' ophthalmopathy and Graves' hyperthyroidism. TCRdb re-called the multiplex PCR reads with MiXCR, one entry per CDR3 protein. Of almost 750,000 distinct CDR3 sequences listed, roughly two fifths are singletons. The source material was peripheral blood. These receptor sequences come from an adult man with Graves' ophthalmopathy. The CDR3 runs from the conserved cysteine through the conserved F or W. D genes are given only for firm matches. Some rows mark clone size as missing; the rest say once, few, many or name a class of expanded clone.

d_call,v_call,clone_size,j_call,cdr3_nt,cdr3_aa
NA,TRBV28,many,TRBJ1-5,TGTGCCAGCGTTAGGGGCAATCAGCCCCAGCATTTT,CASVRGNQPQHF
TRBD1,TRBV11-2,NA,TRBJ1-2,TGTGCCAGCAGCGACCGGGACAGGGTTTTACTGGGTCGCGGCTACACCTTC,CASSDRDRVLLGRGYTF
NA,TRBV30,few,TRBJ1-2,TGTGCCTGGAGTGTACGGCCAGGTTCACGCACCTTC,CAWSVRPGSRTF
NA,TRBV25-1,once,TRBJ1-2,TGTGCCAGCAGTGCTTCGGGAGGCGGGGACTATGGCTACACCTTC,CASSASGGGDYGYTF
NA,TRBV12-3/TRBV12-4,NA,TRBJ1-6,TGTGCCAGCTCCTTGGAGGATGGCGTTCCCCTCCACTTT,CASSLEDGVPLHF
NA,TRBV6-4,few,TRBJ2-7,TGTGCCAGCAGTTACACAGCACCATGGGCCACTACCTACTACGAGCAGTACTTC,CASSYTAPWATTYYEQYF
NA,TRBV2,NA,TRBJ2-6,TGTGCCAGCATCGGATCCGGAACGGCCTCCTCTGGGGCCAACGTCCTGACTTTC,CASIGSGTASSGANVLTF
NA,TRBV13,NA,TRBJ1-4,TGTGCCAGCAGCCAGACGGGTGAAAAACTGTTTTTT,CASSQTGEKLFF
NA,TRBV6-1,NA,TRBJ2-7,TGTGCCAGCAGTGGGGGACCCCGTCTTTACGAGCAGTACTTC,CASSGGPRLYEQYF
NA,TRBV20-1,NA,TRBJ2-5,TGCAGTGCCAGGCCACCGGCGTTGGGCCTCCCAGAGACCCAGTACTTC,CSARPPALGLPETQYF
NA,TRBV2,NA,TRBJ1-2,TGTGCCAGCACCCATCCCGAGGCGGCCAACTATGGCTACACCTTC,CASTHPEAANYGYTF
NA,TRBV6-5,NA,TRBJ1-2,TGTGCCAGCAGTTACTCGTATCGGGATGGCTATGGCTACACCTTC,CASSYSYRDGYGYTF
NA,TRBV12-3/TRBV12-4,few,TRBJ2-6,TGTGCCAGCAGTTCCGATACTGGGGCCAACGCCCTGACTTTC,CASSSDTGANALTF
TRBD1,TRBV6-6,few,TRBJ2-7,TGTGCCAGCACCTGGGACAGCCGCTACGAGCAGTACTTC,CASTWDSRYEQYF
TRBD2,TRBV7-6,many,TRBJ2-7,TGTGCCAGCAGCACCGTGGGGAGGGAGGAGCAGTACTTC,CASSTVGREEQYF
NA,TRBV7-9,many,TRBJ1-1,TGTGCCAGCAGCTTAGGGGGGGGGTTGTACACTGAAGCTTTCTTT,CASSLGGGLYTEAFF
NA,TRBV10-1,NA,TRBJ2-1,TGCGCCAGCGCGGAAAGCTACAATGAGCAGTTCTTC,CASAESYNEQFF